What follows is one TCR beta chain and its context. The germline gives CDR1 ENHRY, CDR2 SYGVKD. V lost 2 bases, J lost 8 bases, and 15 bases lay in between. This CDR3 has 14 residues. The source of the sample is a study of blood T cell repertoires in COVID-19. TCRdb keeps only in-frame clones here, not all; method: immunoSEQ multiplex PCR. The data show 350,000 to 450,000 clones, about nine tenths seen once. The receptor was derived from a middle-aged woman who had been exposed to COVID-19. Sequencing was carried out using PBMCs or T cells enriched from blood (not recorded which). This chain joins TRBV10-3 and TRBJ1-1; D gene uncertain. The CDR3 coding sequence is TGTGCCATCAGTGAGAGGCAGCAACTAGGCGAAGCTTTCTTT. Amino acids: CAISERQQLGEAFF.